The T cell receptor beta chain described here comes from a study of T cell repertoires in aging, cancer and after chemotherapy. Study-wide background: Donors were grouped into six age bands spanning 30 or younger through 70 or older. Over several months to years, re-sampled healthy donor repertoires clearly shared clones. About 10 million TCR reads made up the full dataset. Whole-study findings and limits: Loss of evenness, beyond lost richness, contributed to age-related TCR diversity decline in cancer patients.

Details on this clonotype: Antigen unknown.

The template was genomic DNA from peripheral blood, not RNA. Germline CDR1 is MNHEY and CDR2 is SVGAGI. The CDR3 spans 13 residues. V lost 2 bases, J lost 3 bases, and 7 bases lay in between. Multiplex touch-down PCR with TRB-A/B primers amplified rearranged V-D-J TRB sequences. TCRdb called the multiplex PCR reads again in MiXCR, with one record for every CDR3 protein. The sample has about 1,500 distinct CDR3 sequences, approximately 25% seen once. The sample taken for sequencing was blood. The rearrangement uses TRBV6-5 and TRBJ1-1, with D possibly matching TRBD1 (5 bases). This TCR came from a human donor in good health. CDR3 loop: CASSYRGDTEAFF. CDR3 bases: TGTGCCAGCAGTTACAGGGGCGACACTGAAGCTTTCTTT.